Listed below are T cell receptor beta chains from one sample, sequenced in a study of blood T cell repertoires in COVID-19. Clones were sequenced by immunoSEQ multiplex PCR, and TCRdb holds only the in-frame ones, with some missing. The repertoire holds 250,000 to 300,000 clones, just under 90% seen once, with roughly 2.9% in the top ten. Input material: PBMCs or T cells enriched from blood (not recorded which). All receptors derive from a woman aged 50 to 60 who had been exposed to COVID-19. Each CDR3 is given with its conserved first and last residue. The order of the fields is V gene, D gene, clone size, J gene, CDR3 DNA, CDR3 protein. A D gene is named only where the DNA matches it firmly. Rows may omit the clone size; those that give it use once, few, many or a size class.

v_gene: TRBV4-2; d_gene: TRBD1; abundance: NA; j_gene: TRBJ1-3; CDR3nt: TGTGCCAGCAGCCAAGATCGTTATATAGACAGGGAGAGAAACACCATATATTTT; CDR3aa: CASSQDRYIDRERNTIYF
v_gene: TRBV6-1; d_gene: NA; abundance: NA; j_gene: TRBJ1-6; CDR3nt: TGTGCCAGCAGTGAAATGGGGGGGACACTGGGACGTTCACCCCTCCACTTT; CDR3aa: CASSEMGGTLGRSPLHF
v_gene: TRBV5-1; d_gene: NA; abundance: once; j_gene: TRBJ2-1; CDR3nt: TGCGCCAGCAGCTTGTCGAGGGCCCGGGACAATGAGCAGTTCTTC; CDR3aa: CASSLSRARDNEQFF
v_gene: TRBV2; d_gene: TRBD1; abundance: NA; j_gene: TRBJ1-5; CDR3nt: TGTGCCAGCAGTAGGGGGCAGGGCAATCAGCCCCAGCATTTT; CDR3aa: CASSRGQGNQPQHF
v_gene: TRBV7-9; d_gene: NA; abundance: NA; j_gene: TRBJ2-1; CDR3nt: TGTGCCAGCAGCTTAGTTCGCGGGGTTTCCTACAATGAGCAGTTCTTC; CDR3aa: CASSLVRGVSYNEQFF
v_gene: TRBV6-5; d_gene: TRBD1; abundance: NA; j_gene: TRBJ2-5; CDR3nt: TGTGCCAGCAGTTACGACAGGGGCGGGGAGACCCAGTACTTC; CDR3aa: CASSYDRGGETQYF
v_gene: TRBV25-1; d_gene: TRBD1; abundance: NA; j_gene: TRBJ1-5; CDR3nt: TGTGCCAGCAGCTCAGGGGGCGGAACCCAGCCCCAGCATTTT; CDR3aa: CASSSGGGTQPQHF
v_gene: TRBV3-1/TRBV3-2; d_gene: NA; abundance: NA; j_gene: TRBJ1-1; CDR3nt: TGTGCCAGCAGCCAACCCTTGCGGAACACTGAAGCTTTCTTT; CDR3aa: CASSQPLRNTEAFF
v_gene: TRBV7-9; d_gene: NA; abundance: NA; j_gene: TRBJ1-6; CDR3nt: TGTGCCAGCAGCCCGGCAAGGGGAGGTAATTCACCCCTCCACTTT; CDR3aa: CASSPARGGNSPLHF
v_gene: TRBV18; d_gene: TRBD1; abundance: NA; j_gene: TRBJ1-6; CDR3nt: TGTGCCAGCTCGGCGGGACAGTATAATTCACCCCTCCACTTT; CDR3aa: CASSAGQYNSPLHF
v_gene: TRBV6-5; d_gene: TRBD1; abundance: NA; j_gene: TRBJ2-2; CDR3nt: TGTGCCAGCAAGGGGACAGAGAACACCGGGGAGCTGTTTTTT; CDR3aa: CASKGTENTGELFF
v_gene: TRBV28; d_gene: NA; abundance: NA; j_gene: TRBJ2-5; CDR3nt: TGTGCCAGCAGACGTCCGGGGGTGTCCTGGGGGGAGACCCAGTACTTC; CDR3aa: CASRRPGVSWGETQYF
v_gene: TRBV18; d_gene: NA; abundance: NA; j_gene: TRBJ2-6; CDR3nt: TGTGCCAGCTCACCCCGCTCTGGGGCCAACGTCCTGACTTTC; CDR3aa: CASSPRSGANVLTF
v_gene: TRBV28; d_gene: NA; abundance: NA; j_gene: TRBJ2-2; CDR3nt: TGTGCCAGCACCCTATACACCATGTCGGCGGCGAACACCGGGGAGCTGTTTTTT; CDR3aa: CASTLYTMSAANTGELFF
v_gene: TRBV19; d_gene: NA; abundance: NA; j_gene: TRBJ2-3; CDR3nt: TGTGCCAGTAAAGGGGACATAAGCACAGATACGCAGTATTTT; CDR3aa: CASKGDISTDTQYF
v_gene: TRBV28; d_gene: TRBD1; abundance: NA; j_gene: TRBJ2-1; CDR3nt: TGTGCCAGCAGTGGCCCGGGGCAGGGGGCTGTTAATGAGCAGTTCTTC; CDR3aa: CASSGPGQGAVNEQFF
v_gene: TRBV27; d_gene: TRBD1; abundance: once; j_gene: TRBJ1-2; CDR3nt: TGTGCCAGCAGTCCGGGACAGCTTTTCTATGGCTACACCTTC; CDR3aa: CASSPGQLFYGYTF
v_gene: TRBV5-1; d_gene: NA; abundance: NA; j_gene: TRBJ2-1; CDR3nt: TGCGCCAGCAGCCGTGACGGCGGGACTCCCAATGAGCAGTTCTTC; CDR3aa: CASSRDGGTPNEQFF
v_gene: TRBV7-2; d_gene: NA; abundance: NA; j_gene: TRBJ1-2; CDR3nt: TGTGCCAGCCCAAGTCGAGTAAGCGGGGAGATTTATGGCTACACCTTC; CDR3aa: CASPSRVSGEIYGYTF
v_gene: TRBV7-2; d_gene: NA; abundance: NA; j_gene: TRBJ2-7; CDR3nt: TGTGCCAGCAGCTTAGTAGGAGGGGCTGCCTACGAGCAGTACTTC; CDR3aa: CASSLVGGAAYEQYF
v_gene: TRBV4-1; d_gene: NA; abundance: NA; j_gene: TRBJ2-2; CDR3nt: TGCGCCAGCAGCCCTCGGGGGGCCTCTTATACCGGGGAGCTGTTTTTT; CDR3aa: CASSPRGASYTGELFF
v_gene: TRBV4-1; d_gene: NA; abundance: NA; j_gene: TRBJ1-4; CDR3nt: TGCGCCAGCAGCCAAGGGCAGGGGAATGAAAAACTGTTTTTT; CDR3aa: CASSQGQGNEKLFF
v_gene: TRBV5-4; d_gene: NA; abundance: NA; j_gene: TRBJ2-7; CDR3nt: TGTGCCAGCAGCTCCAGGACATCCTACGAGCAGTACTTC; CDR3aa: CASSSRTSYEQYF
v_gene: TRBV7-2; d_gene: TRBD1; abundance: few; j_gene: TRBJ2-1; CDR3nt: TGTGCCAGCGGACCCAGGGGGTACAATGAGCAGTTCTTC; CDR3aa: CASGPRGYNEQFF
v_gene: TRBV6-5; d_gene: NA; abundance: NA; j_gene: TRBJ2-7; CDR3nt: TGTGCCAGCAGTTTCCGGGACTCGAGGTACGAGCAGTACTTC; CDR3aa: CASSFRDSRYEQYF
v_gene: TRBV7-9; d_gene: NA; abundance: NA; j_gene: TRBJ1-2; CDR3nt: TGTGCCAGCAGCCTAGACGGACTAGGCGGCTACACCTTC; CDR3aa: CASSLDGLGGYTF
v_gene: TRBV27; d_gene: NA; abundance: NA; j_gene: TRBJ1-3; CDR3nt: TGTGCCAGCACCTCTCTGGGGGCTGGTGGAAACACCATATATTTT; CDR3aa: CASTSLGAGGNTIYF
v_gene: TRBV18; d_gene: NA; abundance: NA; j_gene: TRBJ1-6; CDR3nt: TGTGCCAGCTCACCATCCGGGAGGGAGGGAAATTCACCCCTCCACTTT; CDR3aa: CASSPSGREGNSPLHF
v_gene: TRBV4-2; d_gene: TRBD2; abundance: NA; j_gene: TRBJ2-3; CDR3nt: TGTGCCAGCAGCCTCCGACTAGCGGGGGACCTTAGCACAGATACGCAGTATTTT; CDR3aa: CASSLRLAGDLSTDTQYF
v_gene: TRBV11-2; d_gene: NA; abundance: NA; j_gene: TRBJ1-3; CDR3nt: TGTGCCAGCAGCAGAACCCCGGGTTTCTCTGGAAACACCATATATTTT; CDR3aa: CASSRTPGFSGNTIYF
v_gene: TRBV6-5; d_gene: TRBD1; abundance: few; j_gene: TRBJ1-2; CDR3nt: TGTGCCAGCAGTTACAGGACAGGGGGCGCTCAGGATGGCTACACCTTC; CDR3aa: CASSYRTGGAQDGYTF
v_gene: TRBV6-5; d_gene: NA; abundance: NA; j_gene: TRBJ1-2; CDR3nt: TGTGCCAGCACCCGGGGGGCCTATGGCTACACCTTC; CDR3aa: CASTRGAYGYTF
v_gene: TRBV5-1; d_gene: TRBD1; abundance: NA; j_gene: TRBJ2-7; CDR3nt: TGCGCCAGCAGCTTGGATACAGGGGCCGCCTACGAGCAGTACTTC; CDR3aa: CASSLDTGAAYEQYF
v_gene: TRBV5-5; d_gene: NA; abundance: NA; j_gene: TRBJ1-4; CDR3nt: TGTGCCAGCAGCCGGGGGGTCTCCCTGGAAGTCGAAAAACTGTTTTTT; CDR3aa: CASSRGVSLEVEKLFF
v_gene: TRBV2; d_gene: TRBD1; abundance: NA; j_gene: TRBJ1-1; CDR3nt: TGTGCCAGCAGCGATCGGACAGGGGCACCTGAAGCTTTCTTT; CDR3aa: CASSDRTGAPEAFF
v_gene: TRBV12-3/TRBV12-4; d_gene: TRBD1; abundance: NA; j_gene: TRBJ2-7; CDR3nt: TGTGCCAGCAGTTTACGAGACAGGGACGAGCAGTACTTC; CDR3aa: CASSLRDRDEQYF
v_gene: TRBV6-5; d_gene: TRBD1; abundance: NA; j_gene: TRBJ2-7; CDR3nt: TGTGCCAGCAGTCTTAGACAGGGACCCTACGAGCAGTACTTC; CDR3aa: CASSLRQGPYEQYF
v_gene: TRBV19; d_gene: TRBD1; abundance: NA; j_gene: TRBJ1-5; CDR3nt: TGTGCCAGTAGTAGGACAGGGGGTTTGAATCAGCCCCAGCATTTT; CDR3aa: CASSRTGGLNQPQHF
v_gene: TRBV5-1; d_gene: NA; abundance: once; j_gene: TRBJ1-1; CDR3nt: TGCGCCAGCAGCTTCGGGGGAGGGGGAAAGAACACTGAAGCTTTCTTT; CDR3aa: CASSFGGGGKNTEAFF
v_gene: TRBV12-3/TRBV12-4; d_gene: NA; abundance: once; j_gene: TRBJ2-7; CDR3nt: TGTGCCAGCAGCCCCTCGACAGAGTACGAGCAGTACTTC; CDR3aa: CASSPSTEYEQYF
v_gene: TRBV5-1; d_gene: NA; abundance: NA; j_gene: TRBJ2-2; CDR3nt: TGCGCCAGCAGCCGGACAGACCAGACCGGGGAGCTGTTTTTT; CDR3aa: CASSRTDQTGELFF
v_gene: TRBV6-5; d_gene: NA; abundance: once; j_gene: TRBJ2-7; CDR3nt: TGTGCCAGCAGGGAGGGGGGGACCTACGAGCAGTACTTC; CDR3aa: CASREGGTYEQYF
v_gene: TRBV11-2; d_gene: NA; abundance: NA; j_gene: TRBJ1-2; CDR3nt: TGTGCCAGCAGCCCCGCACCGGCGGGCTTATATGGCTACACCTTC; CDR3aa: CASSPAPAGLYGYTF
v_gene: TRBV20-1; d_gene: NA; abundance: few; j_gene: TRBJ2-1; CDR3nt: TGCAGTGCTAGTGAATTCGGTGAGCAGTTCTTC; CDR3aa: CSASEFGEQFF
v_gene: TRBV24-1; d_gene: NA; abundance: once; j_gene: TRBJ2-5; CDR3nt: TGTGCCACCAGTGGACCACAGGGTCTCTCAGAGACCCAGTACTTC; CDR3aa: CATSGPQGLSETQYF